The clone carrying this T cell receptor beta chain came up once. This sample is drawn from a study of cytomegalovirus exposure and HLA in healthy donors. The PCR made use of 60 Vbeta and 13 Jbeta primers. Only in-frame clones appear in the TCRdb table, and some are missing; sequencing was by immunoSEQ multiplex PCR. The table shows about 160,000 clones, with about 68% occurring only once. V shed 0 bases, J shed 8 bases, and the junction held 5 bases outside the gene matches. The germline gives CDR1 SGDLS, CDR2 YYNGEE. This CDR3 is 15 amino acids long. This clonotype was obtained from a female donor in good health and CMV-seronegative. What was sequenced was PBMCs. The rearrangement joins TRBV9 to TRBJ2-1; 10 bases are shared with TRBD2. The CDR3 DNA reads TGTGCCAGCAGCGTAGCGGCTAGCGGGAGTGATGAGCAGTTCTTC. Amino acids: CASSVAASGSDEQFF.